This T cell receptor beta chain was observed in a study of shared clonotypes between healthy human individuals. Turning to the study itself: The cohort had two women and three men, ages 18 to 49. Study-wide points: It was observed that 5% to 6.5% of naive CD4 clonotypes were shared across a few donors.

With respect to this clone: Its cognate antigen is unknown. The sample has other DNA sequences that encode this CDR3 too.

Sequencing was performed with immunoSEQ multiplex PCR; in TCRdb, only in-frame clones are kept and a portion is missing. The sample lists about 1 million clones; 65% to 75% were seen once. Germline loops: CDR1 KGHSH, CDR2 LQKENI. The J segment lost 4 bases and the V segment lost 6 bases, leaving 6 bases of the junction unmatched. The CDR3 spans 14 residues. The sample comprised memory CD4+ T cells sorted from blood. The subset here: CD45RA-negative fraction. The clonotype was recovered from a man aged 18 to 30 in good health. V usage is TRBV18 and J usage is TRBJ2-7; 10 nucleotides align to TRBD2. The CDR3 protein is CASSPSGGSYEQYF. The CDR3, as DNA: TGTGCCAGCTCCCCTAGCGGGGGCTCTTACGAGCAGTACTTC.